This T cell receptor beta chain is from a study of cytomegalovirus exposure and HLA in healthy donors. Although they were nominally healthy when sampled, donors likely had unrecorded immune exposures. A note on this clone: Its antigen is not known.

The CDR3 contains 14 residues. Germline V CDR1 and CDR2: WNHNN, SYGVQD (reference sequence). V lost 2 bases to trimming and J lost 4 bases, with 10 bases between them. It was with 60 Vbeta and 13 Jbeta primers that the PCR ran. Method: immunoSEQ multiplex PCR; TCRdb's copy keeps in-frame clones and lacks some. The sample includes 45,000 to 65,000 clones, over 80% of them seen just once. Study results and caveats: Several V segments, TRBV6-2 and TRBV6-3 among them, could not be told apart and were dropped. In an earlier analysis, most TCR beta V segments were productive about 87% or about 30% of the time.

This clonotype was sampled from a man aged 25 to 45 in good health and CMV-seronegative. Sequenced: PBMCs. The V call is TRBV10-1, the J call TRBJ2-3; D is possibly TRBD1 (5 bases). CDR3 protein: CASSEGVGADTQYF. For the CDR3, the DNA is TGCGCCAGCAGTGAGGGGGTAGGGGCAGATACGCAGTATTTT.